This T cell receptor (beta chain) was captured in a study of graft-versus-host responses after intestinal transplantation. Study details: All of the recipients had induction that used anti-thymocyte globulin, then tacrolimus and steroids for about 3 years. Overall study results and limits: High graft-versus-host to host-versus-graft clonal ratios were found in allografts of patients who had graft-donor T cell macrochimerism. Some GvH clones appeared in ileal mucosa or blood before recipient bone marrow.

The CDR3 spans 15 residues. V was clipped by 6 bases and J by 1 base, with 12 bases between them. Germline V gene data show CDR1 as MNHNY and CDR2 as SVGAGI (reference sequence). Profiled with immunoSEQ multiplex PCR; TCRdb holds only in-frame clones, not every one. The data contain 25,000 to 35,000 clones, about 80% of them singletons. As regards this clone: No antigen is known for it.

This receptor was taken from a human donor who received an intestinal transplant. This specimen consisted of unstimulated CD8+ T cells sorted from spleen or lymph node cells, obtained before intestinal transplant. The rearrangement links TRBV6-6 to TRBJ2-2; D is possibly TRBD1 (6 bases). The CDR3 loop is CASSSVGGNTGELFF. CDR3 DNA: TGTGCCAGCAGCTCCGTAGGGGGGAACACCGGGGAGCTGTTTTTT.